The source of this T cell receptor (beta chain) is a study of blood T cell repertoires in COVID-19. Study in general: The United States, Italy and Spain supplied acute and convalescent COVID-19 samples. PBMCs, B-cell-depleted T cells, or T cells provided the cDNA or gDNA that made up the material.

Per the original data handling: Estimates of nucleated cell counts were drawn from the amplification of reference gene primers. Sequencing was performed with immunoSEQ multiplex PCR; in TCRdb, only in-frame clones are kept and a portion is missing. V, J and clone size derive from that table, while D and trimming were established from the DNA sequence. This table has 300,000 to 400,000 clones, around four fifths appearing once. The sample comprised peripheral blood. This clonotype was obtained from a man aged 25-40 years with active or convalescent COVID-19.

The CDR3 DNA reads TGTGCCAGCAGTGAAGGGGAGGTCTATGGCTACACCTTC. It codes for CASSEGEVYGYTF. V usage is TRBV25-1 and J usage is TRBJ1-2; no clear D gene. The ends were cut back, 2 bases at V and 4 bases at J, with 8 bases in the middle. The germline V gene encodes CDR1 MGHDK and CDR2 SYGVNS. This CDR3 is built from 13 residues.